This T cell receptor (beta chain) comes out of a study of graft-versus-host responses after intestinal transplantation. Worth noting for this clone: No antigen is known for it.

Findings and caveats of the study: Allografts from individuals with graft-donor T cell macrochimerism displayed high graft-versus-host to host-versus-graft clonal ratios.

Assay used: immunoSEQ multiplex PCR; TCRdb lists only in-frame clones, some missing. Of roughly 10,000 clones detected, 94% appear once; the ten largest clones hold roughly 2%. The material was PBMCs, obtained 8 days after intestinal transplant. This clonotype was obtained from a human patient who received an intestinal transplant, so some T cells may come from the graft donor.

In DNA form, the CDR3 reads TGTGCCAGCAAAGGAGGGGACTATAGCAATCAGCCCCAGCATTTT. Its translation is CASKGGDYSNQPQHF. The rearrangement joins TRBV6-1 to TRBJ1-5; D may be TRBD1 (5 bases). Germline V gives CDR1 MNHNS, CDR2 SASEGT. This CDR3 has 15 residues. V was shortened by 7 bases and J by 0 bases, with 13 bases between the two germline ends.